These 31 T cell receptor beta chains were sequenced from one sample in a study of T cells in localized non-small cell lung cancer. Clones were sequenced by immunoSEQ multiplex PCR, and TCRdb holds only the in-frame ones, with some missing. The table shows about 91,000 clones, with approximately 86% occurring only once. The source material was peripheral blood, sampled before any cancer treatment. These receptors were taken from a man aged 35-75 years with stage I squamous cell lung carcinoma.

The gene calls are TRBV5-4 and TRBJ2-1; D unclear. Germline V gene data show CDR1 as SGHNT and CDR2 as YYREEE (reference sequence). Trimming left V 1 base short and J 3 bases short, with 8 bases between. CDR3 length: 14 residues. The CDR3 coding sequence is TGTGCCAGCAGCTTGATAGAAAACTACAATGAGCAGTTCTTC. Translating it yields CASSLIENYNEQFF.

This sequence joins TRBV4-2 and TRBJ2-5; D call uncertain. The CDR3 spans 13 residues. Per germline, CDR1 LGHNA and CDR2 YNFKEQ. The V and J ends lost 3 bases and 5 bases respectively, with 10 bases between them. CDR3 region: CASSHDRAETQYF. DNA for the CDR3: TGTGCCAGCAGCCACGACCGCGCTGAGACCCAGTACTTC.

The chain has TRBV5-4 and TRBJ2-1; 9 bases align to TRBD2. V shed 0 bases and J 3 bases; nucleotides not matched to a gene: 1. The CDR3 spans 15 residues. Germline V gene lookup returns CDR1 SGHNT and CDR2 YYREEE (reference sequence). CDR3 coding DNA: TGTGCCAGCAGCTTGGCTAGCGGGGACTACAATGAGCAGTTCTTC. Encoded protein: CASSLASGDYNEQFF.

This clone came up a few times. The genes are TRBV5-1 and TRBJ1-1; tentative D call: TRBD1 (6 bases). The CDR3 consists of 13 residues. Germline loops: CDR1 SGHRS, CDR2 YFSETQ. Trimming left V 4 bases short and J 6 bases short, with 13 bases between. The DNA of the CDR3 is TGCGCCAGCAGCCCTTGGGGGCAGGCTGAAGCTTTCTTT. Translating it yields CASSPWGQAEAFF.

The V call is TRBV27, the J call TRBJ1-5; 7 nucleotides align to TRBD1. Germline CDR1 MNHEY, CDR2 SMNVEV (reference sequence). This CDR3 spans 15 amino acids. J gave up 4 bases and V 5 bases, and 8 bases lay outside the gene matches. DNA for the CDR3: TGTGCCAGCAGTAAAAGGGACAGTAGAAATCAGCCCCAGCATTTT. It is translated as CASSKRDSRNQPQHF.

This chain uses TRBV19 with TRBJ1-5; D is possibly TRBD1 (5 bases). Deletions cut 8 bases from V and 2 bases from J, with 16 bases between. The CDR3 is 15 residues long. The germline V gene has CDR1 LNHDA and CDR2 SQIVND (reference sequence). The CDR3 DNA follows: TGTGCCAGTCTTCGGGGGGGAGTTGGCAATCAGCCCCAGCATTTT. Translating gives CASLRGGVGNQPQHF. The full variable domain, its missing parts supplied by reference TRBV19 and TRBJ1-5, is DGGITQSPKYLFRKEGQNVTLSCEQNLNHDAMYWYRQDPGQGLRLIYYSQIVNDFQKGDIAEGYSVSREKKESFPLTVTSAQKNPTAFYLCASLRGGVGNQPQHFGDGTRLSIL.

The CDR3 protein is CASSLGAGIAEAFF. DNA of the CDR3: TGTGCCAGCAGCTTAGGGGCAGGGATAGCTGAAGCTTTCTTT. J is TRBJ1-1 and V is TRBV7-8; weak D call: TRBD1 (5 bases). CDR3 length: 14 residues. Between the trimmed V and J ends, which lost 1 base and 6 bases, there was a span of 12 bases. Germline V gene sequence: CDR1 SGHVS, CDR2 FQNEAQ.

The J gene is TRBJ1-1, the V gene TRBV19; tentative D call: TRBD1 (5 bases). Germline assignment: CDR1 LNHDA and CDR2 SQIVND (reference sequence). Trimming removed 3 bases from V and 0 bases from J, with 20 bases in between. The CDR3 spans 18 residues. The CDR3 spells CASSMGKGFRLLNTEAFF. CDR3 nucleotides: TGTGCCAGTAGTATGGGTAAGGGGTTCAGGTTGTTGAACACTGAAGCTTTCTTT.

This clone was observed a few times. The V and J genes are TRBV29-1 and TRBJ2-7, with D possibly matching TRBD1 (5 bases). Germline CDR1 SQVTM, CDR2 ANQGSEA. V was clipped by 4 bases and J by 5 bases, with 15 bases between them. The length of the CDR3 is 13 residues. In DNA form, the CDR3 reads TGCAGCGTTGGTCAGGGTGTAACGAACGAGCAGTACTTC. Protein product: CSVGQGVTNEQYF.

V is TRBV6-1 and J is TRBJ2-1; D is uncertain. Germline lookup yields CDR1 MNHNS and CDR2 SASEGT. The CDR3 is made up of 12 amino acids. The ends were cut back, 9 bases at V and 6 bases at J, with 12 bases in the middle. CDR3 region: CASQLGSNEQFF. The CDR3 coding sequence is TGTGCCAGTCAATTAGGAAGCAATGAGCAGTTCTTC.

The V gene is TRBV25-1, the J gene TRBJ1-4, with 9 bases matching TRBD1. The CDR3 contains 18 residues. With V trimmed by 1 base and J by 2 bases, 8 bases remained unmatched. CDR1 MGHDK and CDR2 SYGVNS come from the germline V gene. The CDR3 loop reads CASSESLGTGWTNEKLFF. In DNA form, the CDR3 reads TGTGCCAGCAGTGAATCTCTGGGGACAGGGTGGACTAATGAAAAACTGTTTTTT.

The chain uses TRBV15 and TRBJ1-5; the D gene is possibly TRBD1 (5 bases). Trimming pared 4 bases from V and 5 bases from J, leaving 15 bases between. This CDR3 contains 15 residues. The V gene's germline CDR1 is LNHNV and CDR2 YYDKDF (reference sequence). CDR3 amino acids: CATSTPLGGYQPQHF. The CDR3, as DNA: TGTGCCACCAGCACCCCTCTGGGGGGATATCAGCCCCAGCATTTT.

This rearrangement joins TRBV11-2 to TRBJ2-3; a weak D match, TRBD2 (5 bases). The ends were cut back, 0 bases at V and 7 bases at J, with 8 bases in the middle. CDR1 and CDR2 (germline): SGHAT, FQNNGV. The CDR3 contains 13 residues. CDR3 DNA sequence: TGTGCCAGCAGCTTAGAAACTAGAAATACGCAGTATTTT. Translation gives CASSLETRNTQYF. Supplemented by reference TRBV11-2 and TRBJ2-3, the full variable domain reads EAGVAQSPRYKIIEKRQSVAFWCNPISGHATLYWYQQILGQGPKLLIQFQNNGVVDDSQLPKDRFSAERLKGVDSTLKIQPAKLEDSAVYLCASSLETRNTQYFGPGTRLTVL.

This chain links TRBV28 with TRBJ2-1; 9 bases are a match to TRBD2. Germline loops: CDR1 MDHEN, CDR2 SYDVKM. The CDR3 is 15 amino acids. Trimming at V came to 6 bases and at J to 4 bases, leaving 7 bases not matched to a gene. CDR3 DNA sequence: TGTGCCAGCAGCCCCCTAGCGGGGAGTTACAATGAGCAGTTCTTC. Protein product: CASSPLAGSYNEQFF.

The chain couples TRBV25-1 to TRBJ1-1; maybe TRBD1 (6 bases). CDR3 length: 15 residues. V gave up 5 bases and J gave up 6 bases, with 19 bases separating them. Germline V gene lookup returns CDR1 MGHDK and CDR2 SYGVNS. CDR3 nucleotide sequence: TGTGCCAGCAGTCCCGTCGGGGGGCGGATGGCTGAAGCTTTCTTT. Protein sequence: CASSPVGGRMAEAFF.

V and J are TRBV15 and TRBJ2-7; the match to TRBD2 covers 15 bases. The CDR3 length is 15 residues. Trimming cost V 1 base and J 7 bases; bases outside gene matches: 2. The germline V gene has CDR1 LNHNV and CDR2 YYDKDF (reference sequence). The CDR3 DNA sequence: TGTGCCACCAGCAGAGCGGGACTAGCGGGGGGTGAGCAGTACTTC. Its protein is CATSRAGLAGGEQYF.

The chain carries TRBV7-8 and TRBJ2-2; the D gene is possibly TRBD2 (5 bases). V was shortened by 6 bases and J by 5 bases, with 13 bases between the two germline ends. This CDR3 comprises 14 residues. CDR1 is SGHVS and CDR2 is FQNEAQ in the germline V gene. The CDR3 sequence is CASSPEGGTGELFF. As DNA, the CDR3 is TGTGCCAGCAGTCCCGAGGGCGGGACCGGGGAGCTGTTTTTT.

The chain is built from TRBV11-2 and TRBJ2-2, with D perhaps given as TRBD1 or TRBD2 (5 bases each). The CDR3 contains 16 residues. Trimming stripped 3 bases from V and 5 bases from J, with 16 bases between. Germline-derived CDR1 and CDR2 are SGHAT and FQNNGV. The CDR3 DNA is TGTGCCAGCAGCTTGGCCCCGGGACGAGGAACCGGGGAGCTGTTTTTT. The encoded protein is CASSLAPGRGTGELFF.

The chain uses TRBV6-5 and TRBJ2-1; D ambiguous. CDR1 is MNHEY, CDR2 SVGAGI, per germline. The length of the CDR3 is 13 residues. The V end was cut by 4 bases, the J end by 3 bases, with 7 bases between. CDR3 nucleotide sequence: TGTGCCAGCAGTTCGATACACTACAATGAGCAGTTCTTC. Translated, it gives CASSSIHYNEQFF.

This chain uses TRBV25-1 with TRBJ2-7; 8 bases are shared with TRBD1. J was trimmed by 4 bases and V by 6 bases; bases with no gene match: 5. This CDR3 has 13 amino acids. The germline V gene encodes CDR1 MGHDK and CDR2 SYGVNS. The CDR3 nucleotides are TGTGCCAGCAGAGGGACAGGCTGGTACGAGCAGTACTTC. Translated: CASRGTGWYEQYF.

The rearrangement joins TRBV6-5 to TRBJ1-3; the match to TRBD1 covers 8 bases. The V segment lost 4 bases and the J segment 4 bases; nucleotides outside the gene matches: 9. This CDR3 has 16 residues. Germline V gives CDR1 MNHEY, CDR2 SVGAGI. CDR3 amino acids: CASSLRGQGSGNTIYF. CDR3 DNA: TGTGCCAGCAGTTTACGTGGACAGGGATCAGGAAACACCATATATTTT.

This chain joins TRBV14 and TRBJ1-6; tentatively, D is TRBD1 (6 bases). This CDR3 comprises 16 residues. The germline V and J ends were trimmed by 4 bases and 9 bases, with 19 bases remaining between them. The germline V gene has CDR1 SGHDN and CDR2 FVKESK. CDR3 amino acids: CASSPREGQRRSPLHF. As DNA, the CDR3 is TGTGCCAGCAGCCCAAGGGAAGGACAGCGTCGTTCACCCCTCCACTTT.

This chain joins TRBV7-3 and TRBJ2-2; D not certain. Trimming removed 9 bases from V and 6 bases from J, with 14 bases in between. Germline V gives CDR1 SGHTA, CDR2 FQGTGA. CDR3 length equals 13 residues. CDR3 bases: TGTGCCAGTACAAGTTGGGGATCCGGGGAGCTGTTTTTT. The encoded protein is CASTSWGSGELFF.

V gene TRBV2 combines with J gene TRBJ2-3; TRBD2 is a possible D gene (7 bases). The CDR3 runs 16 residues. Germline CDR1 and CDR2: SNHLY and FYNNEI. Deletions cut 1 base from V and 1 base from J, with 12 bases between. The DNA for the CDR3 is TGTGCCAGCAGTGAAGGCAGGGGAGGGGGCACAGATACGCAGTATTTT. Translated: CASSEGRGGGTDTQYF.

The V gene is TRBV6-5, the J gene TRBJ1-4, with D tentatively TRBD1 (6 bases). CDR3 length: 14 residues. From germline, CDR1 is MNHEY and CDR2 SVGAGI. Between the trimmed V and J ends, which lost 4 bases and 10 bases, there was a span of 16 bases. CDR3 in DNA: TGTGCCAGCAGTTCTTCCCCCAGGGGACTAAAACTGTTTTTT. Its translation: CASSSSPRGLKLFF.

V usage is TRBV11-2 and J usage is TRBJ2-1; D unresolved. Germline CDR1 reads SGHAT; CDR2 reads FQNNGV. This CDR3 is built from 15 residues. Trimming removed 6 bases at V and 0 bases at J, with 12 bases between. The CDR3: CASSAEASSYNEQFF. Here the CDR3 DNA reads TGTGCCAGCAGTGCAGAAGCCAGCTCCTACAATGAGCAGTTCTTC. The full variable domain, rest sourced from reference TRBV11-2 and TRBJ2-1, is EAGVAQSPRYKIIEKRQSVAFWCNPISGHATLYWYQQILGQGPKLLIQFQNNGVVDDSQLPKDRFSAERLKGVDSTLKIQPAKLEDSAVYLCASSAEASSYNEQFFGPGTRLTVL.

V usage is TRBV16 and J usage is TRBJ1-6; 12 bases match TRBD1. Germline CDR1 reads KGHSY; CDR2 reads FQNENV. The CDR3 runs to 16 residues. J was trimmed by 9 bases and V by 3 bases; bases with no gene match: 6. This CDR3 is CASSQFRDRGLSPLHF. CDR3 DNA: TGTGCCAGCAGCCAGTTCAGGGACAGGGGGCTTTCACCCCTCCACTTT.

The chain employs TRBV7-2 and TRBJ1-3; 7 nucleotides match TRBD1. V lost 4 bases and J lost 5; bases outside the gene matches: 2. Germline V gives CDR1 SGHTA, CDR2 FQGNSA. This CDR3 has 13 amino acids. DNA of the CDR3: TGTGCCAGCAGCTGGGACAGCAGAAACACCATATATTTT. Translated, it gives CASSWDSRNTIYF.

The chain carries TRBV30 and TRBJ1-4; no clear D gene. V dropped 0 bases and J dropped 8 bases, with 7 bases sitting between them. Germline V CDR1 and CDR2: GTSNPN, SVGIG (reference sequence). CDR3 length: 12 amino acids. The CDR3 DNA sequence: TGTGCCTGGAGTGTGAAAGGAGAAAAACTGTTTTTT. It specifies CAWSVKGEKLFF.

The rearrangement joins TRBV11-2 to TRBJ1-1; the D gene is possibly TRBD1 (5 bases). The CDR3 is 13 amino acids. The germline CDR1 and CDR2 sequences are SGHAT and FQNNGV. V lost 4 bases to trimming and J lost 0 bases, with 6 bases between them. Here the CDR3 reads CASSSQVNTEAFF. The DNA of the CDR3 is TGTGCCAGCAGCTCACAGGTGAACACTGAAGCTTTCTTT.

CDR3 DNA sequence: TGCAGCGTTGAACAGACAGGGTTGGGTGAAGCTTTCTTT. It is translated as CSVEQTGLGEAFF. The chain carries TRBV29-1 and TRBJ1-1; TRBD1 agrees at 7 bases. The germline V gene encodes CDR1 SQVTM and CDR2 ANQGSEA. CDR3 size: 13 residues. J gave up 7 bases and V 2 bases, and 7 bases lay outside the gene matches.